This TCR beta chain was identified in a study of blood T cell repertoires in COVID-19. Study summary: Acute and convalescent COVID-19 samples came from the United States, Italy and Spain. T cells, B-cell-depleted T cells, or PBMCs supplied cDNA or gDNA.

Original analysis: By means of reference gene primer amplification, nucleated cell counts were estimated. Libraries were prepared by immunoSEQ multiplex PCR; TCRdb keeps only in-frame clonotypes and omits some of them. The DNA was the basis for D and trimming; V, J and clone size are from that table. The table has approximately 100,000 clones, approximately 86% seen once; the top ten hold 2% to 3%. CDR1 SGHVS and CDR2 FNYEAQ come from the germline V gene. This CDR3 spans 14 amino acids. The V segment lost 5 bases and the J segment 5 bases; nucleotides outside the gene matches: 6. This clone was observed a few times.

This chain joins TRBV7-6 and TRBJ1-1; 9 bases align to TRBD1. The sequence was obtained from a woman aged 45 to 65 who had recovered from COVID-19. The sample comprised PBMCs or T cells enriched from blood (not recorded which). The CDR3: CASSQQGAGTEAFF. The CDR3 bases are TGTGCCAGCAGCCAACAGGGGGCAGGGACTGAAGCTTTCTTT.